These 9 T cell receptor beta chains came from one sample sequenced in a study of siplizumab effects on memory and regulatory T cells. Clones were read by immunoSEQ multiplex PCR, and TCRdb kept only the in-frame ones, dropping some. The table has some 81,000 clones, 95% seen once. The source material was CD8+ T cells sorted from blood. The receptors come from a human donor in good health.

The count of this clone is one. V is TRBV27 and J is TRBJ1-3; D not certain. The V end lost 7 bases, the J end lost 11 bases, and 18 bases lay between the germline ends. The CDR3 loop spans 13 amino acids. CDR1 is MNHEY and CDR2 is SMNVEV in the germline V gene (reference sequence). This CDR3 reads CASKRLGGFAIYF. In DNA form, the CDR3 reads TGTGCCAGCAAGCGGCTCGGAGGATTCGCCATATATTTT.

The chain couples TRBV7-9 to TRBJ1-2; TRBD1 aligns across 7 bases. With 4 bases clipped from V and 0 bases from J, the junction kept 2 bases outside the gene matches. This CDR3 is 14 amino acids long. CDR1 is SEHNR, CDR2 FQNEAQ, per germline (reference sequence). The CDR3 loop is CASSSGQPNYGYTF. The CDR3, as DNA: TGTGCCAGCAGCTCGGGACAGCCTAACTATGGCTACACCTTC.

The CDR3 nucleotides are TGTGCCAGCAGCTTTTCTAGCGGGAGCATGAGCATTCAGTACTTC. Encoded protein: CASSFSSGSMSIQYF. The chain recombines TRBV5-4 with TRBJ2-4; TRBD2 aligns across 10 bases. V gave up 2 bases and J gave up 9 bases; unmatched junction bases: 8. The CDR3 runs 15 residues. Germline assignment: CDR1 SGHNT and CDR2 YYREEE (reference sequence). The full variable domain, in which reference TRBV5-4 and TRBJ2-4 provide the parts outside the CDR3, is ETGVTQSPTHLIKTRGQQVTLRCSSQSGHNTVSWYQQALGQGPQFIFQYYREEENGRGNFPPRFSGLQFPNYSSELNVNALELDDSALYLCASSFSSGSMSIQYFGAGTRLSVL.

The V call is TRBV7-9, the J call TRBJ2-7, with D unresolved. From germline, CDR1 is SEHNR and CDR2 FQNEAQ (reference sequence). The CDR3 extends over 12 amino acids. With 1 base removed from V and 7 bases from J, the gap between germline ends came to 8 bases. CDR3 region: CASSLDRIEQYF. CDR3 nucleotide sequence: TGTGCCAGCAGCTTAGATCGCATTGAGCAGTACTTC.

This rearrangement joins TRBV9 to TRBJ1-3; D unresolved. This CDR3 contains 18 residues. Per the germline V gene, CDR1 is SGDLS and CDR2 is YYNGEE. The V end was cut by 3 bases, the J end by 2 bases, with 21 bases between. CDR3 protein: CASSAGPFLGVPGNTIYF. The CDR3 DNA is TGTGCCAGCAGCGCCGGACCCTTTCTCGGGGTCCCTGGAAACACCATATATTTT. The full variable domain, in which reference TRBV9 and TRBJ1-3 provide the parts outside the CDR3, is DSGVTQTPKHLITATGQRVTLRCSPRSGDLSVYWYQQSLDQGLQFLIQYYNGEERAKGNILERFSAQQFPDLHSELNLSSLELGDSALYFCASSAGPFLGVPGNTIYFGEGSWLTVV.

The chain recombines TRBV28 with TRBJ2-3; the D gene is possibly TRBD2 (6 bases). Trimming removed 6 bases at V and 0 bases at J, with 22 bases between. There are 18 residues in the CDR3. Germline V gene lookup returns CDR1 MDHEN and CDR2 SYDVKM. CDR3 bases: TGTGCCAGCAGCAGCCAGAGTACTCTAGCGCCCAGCACAGATACGCAGTATTTT. Translated: CASSSQSTLAPSTDTQYF. Supplemented by reference TRBV28 and TRBJ2-3, the full variable domain reads DVKVTQSSRYLVKRTGEKVFLECVQDMDHENMFWYRQDPGLGLRLIYFSYDVKMKEKGDIPEGYSVSREKKERFSLILESASTNQTSMYLCASSSQSTLAPSTDTQYFGPGTRLTVL.

The rearrangement joins TRBV7-9 to TRBJ1-1; TRBD1 matches at 10 bases. Germline assignment: CDR1 SEHNR and CDR2 FQNEAQ (reference sequence). Trimming cost V 4 bases and J 13 bases; bases outside gene matches: 6. The CDR3 is 12 residues long. The CDR3 here is CASSSGDRGHFF. As DNA, the CDR3 is TGTGCCAGCAGCTCCGGCGACAGGGGGCATTTCTTT.

The chain combines TRBV11-3 with TRBJ2-2; 7 bases agree with TRBD2. The germline gives CDR1 SGHNT, CDR2 YENEEA. V gave up 2 bases and J gave up 6 bases; unmatched junction bases: 0. CDR3 length: 13 amino acids. The CDR3: CASSLRGAGELFF. The CDR3 bases are TGTGCCAGCAGCTTACGGGGGGCCGGGGAGCTGTTTTTT.

The rearrangement uses TRBV19 and TRBJ2-7, with no clear D. Germline values: CDR1 LNHDA, CDR2 SQIVND (reference sequence). The CDR3 consists of 14 residues. V was trimmed by 5 bases and J by 0 bases, leaving 11 bases between them. This chain's CDR3 is CASSLRASSYEQYF. CDR3 sequence (DNA): TGTGCCAGTAGTCTTCGGGCGTCCTCCTACGAGCAGTACTTC.